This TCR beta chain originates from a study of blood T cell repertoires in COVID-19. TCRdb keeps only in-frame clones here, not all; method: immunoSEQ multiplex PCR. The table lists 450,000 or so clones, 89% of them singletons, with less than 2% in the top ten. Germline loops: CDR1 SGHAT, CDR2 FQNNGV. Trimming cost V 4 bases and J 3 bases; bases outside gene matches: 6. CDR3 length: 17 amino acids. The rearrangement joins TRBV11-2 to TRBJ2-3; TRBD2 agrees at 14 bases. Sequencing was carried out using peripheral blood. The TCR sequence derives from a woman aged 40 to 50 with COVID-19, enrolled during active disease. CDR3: CASSSGGLAGVTDTQYF. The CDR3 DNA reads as TGTGCCAGCAGCTCCGGGGGACTAGCGGGAGTTACAGATACGCAGTATTTT.